The 20 T cell receptor beta chains in this list originate from one sample, sequenced in a study of blood T cell repertoires in COVID-19. Assay: immunoSEQ multiplex PCR; the TCRdb copy retains only in-frame clones and omits some. The sample holds a few hundred thousand clones, around four fifths seen once. Sequencing was done on a sample of peripheral blood. These receptors were collected from a man aged 25 to 40 who had recovered from COVID-19.

This clone has only one observation. The rearrangement uses TRBV18 and TRBJ2-5; the D gene is possibly TRBD2 (6 bases). Germline loops: CDR1 KGHSH, CDR2 LQKENI. Trimming took 3 bases from V and 1 from J, leaving 12 bases between them. The CDR3 loop spans 15 amino acids. CDR3 residues: CASSPGGIFQETQYF. CDR3 nucleotides: TGTGCCAGCTCACCGGGCGGGATATTCCAAGAGACCCAGTACTTC.

This chain uses TRBV18 with TRBJ1-1; 11 positions agree with TRBD1. Trimming at V came to 4 bases and at J to 6 bases, leaving 7 bases not matched to a gene. Germline loops: CDR1 KGHSH, CDR2 LQKENI. This CDR3 has 15 residues. CDR3 protein: CASSLQGQGGAEAFF. CDR3 DNA sequence: TGTGCCAGCTCACTGCAGGGACAGGGGGGAGCTGAAGCTTTCTTT.

This rearrangement joins TRBV4-2 to TRBJ2-3; 9 bases match TRBD2. CDR3 length: 19 amino acids. Germline-derived CDR1 and CDR2 are LGHNA and YNFKEQ. Germline trimming cut 1 base from V and 1 base from J; bases unmatched to any gene: 12. The CDR3 sequence is CASSQVAGAQPWGTDTQYF. DNA of the CDR3: TGTGCCAGCAGCCAAGTAGCGGGGGCCCAACCCTGGGGCACAGATACGCAGTATTTT.

The chain links TRBV5-6 to TRBJ2-2, with D maybe TRBD1 (5 bases). This CDR3 has 14 residues. V was pared by 6 bases and J by 6 bases, with 15 bases between. The V gene's germline CDR1 is SGHDT and CDR2 YYEEEE. The CDR3 DNA follows: TGTGCCAGCACCAAGGGGTTAGGGTCCGGGGAGCTGTTTTTT. Protein sequence: CASTKGLGSGELFF.

The chain uses TRBV27 and TRBJ1-5, with D unresolved. This CDR3 has 14 amino acids. V was pared by 3 bases and J by 0 bases, with 6 bases between. The germline gives CDR1 MNHEY, CDR2 SMNVEV (reference sequence). CDR3 residues: CASSLVSSNQPQHF. CDR3 bases: TGTGCCAGCAGTTTGGTCAGTAGCAATCAGCCCCAGCATTTT.

This clone was seen more than once but under ten times. The chain combines TRBV19 with TRBJ2-7; TRBD2 aligns across 8 bases. Losses at the gene ends were 9 bases for V and 4 bases for J; bases not matched to a gene: 8. The germline V gene encodes CDR1 LNHDA and CDR2 SQIVND (reference sequence). The CDR3 runs to 13 residues. In nucleotides, the CDR3 is TGTGCCAGCTCACCGGCGGGGGGATACGAGCAGTACGTC. Translation: CASSPAGGYEQYV.

The chain is built from TRBV3-1 (or the pseudogene TRBV3-2) and TRBJ1-2; D uncertain. Trimming took 0 bases from V and 8 from J, leaving 16 bases between them. This CDR3 is 15 amino acids long. Germline loops: CDR1 LGHDT, CDR2 YNNKEL (reference sequence). The CDR3 is CASSQDSSGFEGYTF. DNA of the CDR3: TGTGCCAGCAGCCAAGATTCTTCAGGATTCGAAGGCTACACCTTC.

The rearrangement uses TRBV6-5 and TRBJ1-2; 8 positions agree with TRBD1. This CDR3 has 14 residues. Unmatched junction bases numbered 4, after V lost 5 bases and J lost 2 bases. Germline CDR1 and CDR2: MNHEY and SVGAGI. CDR3 protein: CASSRQGPNYGYTF. CDR3 nucleotides: TGTGCCAGCAGTCGACAGGGGCCAAACTATGGCTACACCTTC.

The V gene is TRBV19, the J gene TRBJ1-1, with D maybe TRBD1 (5 bases). The CDR3 loop spans 14 amino acids. Trimming removed 5 bases from V and 1 base from J, with 11 bases in between. Germline loops: CDR1 LNHDA, CDR2 SQIVND (reference sequence). Here the CDR3 reads CASSGPTANTEAFF. The CDR3 bases are TGTGCCAGTAGTGGTCCGACAGCGAACACTGAAGCTTTCTTT.

This clone was seen a handful of times. The gene calls are TRBV28 and TRBJ1-5; 11 bases fit TRBD1. Trimming removed 6 bases from V and 5 bases from J; junction bases left unmatched: 6. CDR1 and CDR2 (germline): MDHEN, SYDVKM. The length of the CDR3 is 15 residues. The chain's CDR3 is CASSSGQGGDQPQHF. The CDR3 DNA follows: TGTGCCAGCAGCTCGGGACAGGGGGGCGATCAGCCCCAGCATTTT.

The chain carries TRBV7-9 and TRBJ2-7; D is perhaps TRBD2 (5 bases). Germline-derived CDR1 and CDR2 are SEHNR and FQNEAQ (reference sequence). This CDR3 contains 13 residues. Trimming removed 1 base at V and 7 bases at J, with 11 bases between. CDR3 amino acids: CASSLGTLGEQYV. CDR3 nucleotides: TGTGCCAGCAGCTTAGGAACACTAGGGGAGCAGTACGTC.

This clone has just a few counts. The chain has TRBV2 and TRBJ2-2; a weak D match, TRBD2 (5 bases). Trimming left V 7 bases short and J 6 bases short, with 18 bases between. This CDR3 has 15 amino acids. From germline, CDR1 is SNHLY and CDR2 FYNNEI. CDR3 DNA sequence: TGTGCCAGCACCCAAGGGCGACGGGAACCCGGGGAGCTGTTTTTT. It specifies CASTQGRREPGELFF. The whole variable domain, filled in from reference TRBV2 and TRBJ2-2, reads EPEVTQTPSHQVTQMGQEVILRCVPISNHLYFYWYRQILGQKVEFLVSFYNNEISEKSEIFDDQFSVERPDGSNFTLKIRSTKLEDSAMYFCASTQGRREPGELFFGEGSRLTVL.

This clone came up once. The J gene is TRBJ2-5, the V gene TRBV2, with D perhaps TRBD1 (5 bases). V was shortened by 1 base and J by 0 bases, with 18 bases between the two germline ends. Germline CDR1 and CDR2: SNHLY and FYNNEI. CDR3 length equals 18 residues. The chain's CDR3 is CASSEVFLGTGDQETQYF. The CDR3 DNA reads TGTGCCAGCAGTGAAGTTTTTTTGGGCACAGGAGACCAAGAGACCCAGTACTTC.

V and J are TRBV2 and TRBJ1-1, with D possibly being TRBD1 (5 bases). V lost 7 bases, J lost 4 bases, and 13 bases lay in between. The germline gives CDR1 SNHLY, CDR2 FYNNEI. There are 13 residues in the CDR3. CDR3: CASNVGGPTEAFF. The CDR3 DNA reads as TGTGCCAGCAACGTGGGGGGACCCACTGAAGCTTTCTTT.

The rearrangement joins TRBV29-1 to TRBJ1-1, with TRBD1 identical over 8 bases. CDR1 is SQVTM, CDR2 ANQGSEA, per germline. This CDR3 is built from 15 residues. The trim removed 3 bases at V and 4 bases at J, leaving 10 bases unmatched. The CDR3 reads CSVDVRQGFRTEAFF. CDR3 in DNA: TGCAGCGTTGACGTCCGACAGGGGTTTCGCACTGAAGCTTTCTTT.

The chain combines TRBV10-3 with TRBJ1-2; 7 bases agree with TRBD1. V shed 9 bases and J 8 bases; nucleotides not matched to a gene: 12. Per germline, CDR1 ENHRY and CDR2 SYGVKD. There are 13 residues in the CDR3. CDR3 DNA: TGTGCCATGGGGAGGACAGGTTCTAACGGCTACACCTTC. This translates into CAMGRTGSNGYTF.

With respect to this clone: This sample also contains other DNA sequences that code for the same CDR3. The V and J genes are TRBV18 and TRBJ2-2; 10 bases map to TRBD1. CDR1 and CDR2 (germline): KGHSH, LQKENI. CDR3 size: 16 residues. The trim removed 3 bases at V and 7 bases at J, leaving 8 bases unmatched. CDR3 DNA: TGTGCCAGCTCACCGCGACGACAGGGGGCAGGCGGGGAGCTGTTTTTT. Protein: CASSPRRQGAGGELFF. Based on the CDR3 plus reference TRBV18 and TRBJ2-2, the full variable domain is NAGVMQNPRHLVRRRGQEARLRCSPMKGHSHVYWYRQLPEEGLKFMVYLQKENIIDESGMPKERFSAEFPKEGPSILRIQQVVRGDSAAYFCASSPRRQGAGGELFFGEGSRLTVL.

Here the CDR3 reads CASHGGQGGETQYF. CDR3 bases: TGTGCCAGCCACGGCGGACAGGGGGGCGAGACCCAGTACTTC. The V call is TRBV28, the J call TRBJ2-5; 10 nucleotides match TRBD1. This CDR3 region has 14 residues. The ends lost 8 bases at V and 5 bases at J; junction bases unmatched: 8. CDR1 and CDR2 from the germline V gene are MDHEN and SYDVKM.

As to this clone: Other DNA sequences in the same sample also yield this CDR3. V gene TRBV7-2 combines with J gene TRBJ1-4; the match to TRBD1 covers 9 bases. CDR1 and CDR2 (germline): SGHTA, FQGNSA. With 4 bases clipped from V and 8 bases from J, the junction kept 5 bases outside the gene matches. The CDR3 contains 14 residues. The CDR3 sequence is CASSSDRGSEKLFF. In DNA form, the CDR3 reads TGTGCCAGCAGCTCTGACAGGGGGAGCGAAAAACTGTTTTTT.

This chain joins TRBV27 and TRBJ2-1; TRBD2 might be the D (7 bases). This CDR3 region has 14 residues. Germline values: CDR1 MNHEY, CDR2 SMNVEV (reference sequence). Deletions cut 6 bases from V and 6 bases from J, with 15 bases between. The CDR3 DNA sequence: TGTGCCAGCAGACTCGGGGGGCAACTCAATGAGCAGTTCTTC. It is translated as CASRLGGQLNEQFF.